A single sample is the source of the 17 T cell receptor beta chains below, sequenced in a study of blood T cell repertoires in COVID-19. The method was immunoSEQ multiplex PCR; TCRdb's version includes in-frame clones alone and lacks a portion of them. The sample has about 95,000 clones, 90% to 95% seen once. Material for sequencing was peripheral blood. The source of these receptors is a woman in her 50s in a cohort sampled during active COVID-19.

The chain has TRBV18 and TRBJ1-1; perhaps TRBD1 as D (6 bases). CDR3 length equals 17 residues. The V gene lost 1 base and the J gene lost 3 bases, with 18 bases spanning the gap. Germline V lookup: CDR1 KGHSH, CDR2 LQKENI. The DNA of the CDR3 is TGTGCCAGCTCACCACGGGGGCGGCGAAGAATTTACACTGAAGCTTTCTTT. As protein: CASSPRGRRRIYTEAFF.

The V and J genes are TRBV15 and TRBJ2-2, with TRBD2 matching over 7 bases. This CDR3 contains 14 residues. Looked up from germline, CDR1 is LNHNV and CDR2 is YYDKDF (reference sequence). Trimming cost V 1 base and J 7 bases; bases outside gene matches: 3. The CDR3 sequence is CATSRGSGGGELFF. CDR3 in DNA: TGTGCCACCAGCAGAGGCTCGGGGGGCGGGGAGCTGTTTTTT.

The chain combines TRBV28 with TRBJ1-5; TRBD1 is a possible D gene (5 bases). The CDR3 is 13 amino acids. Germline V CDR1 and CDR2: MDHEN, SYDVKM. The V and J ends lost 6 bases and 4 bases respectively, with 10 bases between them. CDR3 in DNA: TGTGCCAGCAGGGGGCTGGTGAATCAGCCCCAGCATTTT. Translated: CASRGLVNQPQHF. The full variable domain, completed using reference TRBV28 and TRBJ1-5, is DVKVTQSSRYLVKRTGEKVFLECVQDMDHENMFWYRQDPGLGLRLIYFSYDVKMKEKGDIPEGYSVSREKKERFSLILESASTNQTSMYLCASRGLVNQPQHFGDGTRLSIL.

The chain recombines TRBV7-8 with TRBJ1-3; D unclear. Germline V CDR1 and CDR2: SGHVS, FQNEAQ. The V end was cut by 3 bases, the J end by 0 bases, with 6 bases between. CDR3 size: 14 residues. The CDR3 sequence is CASSLGSSGNTIYF. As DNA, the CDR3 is TGTGCCAGCAGCTTGGGGAGCTCTGGAAACACCATATATTTT.

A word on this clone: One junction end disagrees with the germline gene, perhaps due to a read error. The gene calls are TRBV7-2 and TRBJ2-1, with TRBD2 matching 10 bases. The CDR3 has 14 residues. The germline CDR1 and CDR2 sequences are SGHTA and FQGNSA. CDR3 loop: CASSVAGGGVEQFF. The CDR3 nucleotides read TGTGCCAGCAGCGTAGCGGGAGGAGGAGTAGAGCAGTTCTTC.

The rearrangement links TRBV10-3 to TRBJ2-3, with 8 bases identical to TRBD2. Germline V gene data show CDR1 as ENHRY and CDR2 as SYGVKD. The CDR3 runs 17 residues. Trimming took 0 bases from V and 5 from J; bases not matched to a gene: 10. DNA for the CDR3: TGTGCCATCAGTGAGTCTTTGGGCGGGGGGCTGGTAGATACGCAGTATTTT. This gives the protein CAISESLGGGLVDTQYF.

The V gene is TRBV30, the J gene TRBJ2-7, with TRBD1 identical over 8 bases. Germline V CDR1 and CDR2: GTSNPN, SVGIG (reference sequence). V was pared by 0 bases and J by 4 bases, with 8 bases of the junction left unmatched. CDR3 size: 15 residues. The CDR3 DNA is TGTGCCTGGAGTGTTAAAGGACAGGGTGCATACGAGCAGTACTTC. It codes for CAWSVKGQGAYEQYF.

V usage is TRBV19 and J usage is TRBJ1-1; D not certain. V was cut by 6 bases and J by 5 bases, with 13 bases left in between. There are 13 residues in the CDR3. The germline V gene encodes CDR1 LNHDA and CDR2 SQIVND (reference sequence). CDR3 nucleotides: TGTGCCAGTAGCCCGGGTTTCGGGACTGAAGCTTTCTTT. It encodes CASSPGFGTEAFF.

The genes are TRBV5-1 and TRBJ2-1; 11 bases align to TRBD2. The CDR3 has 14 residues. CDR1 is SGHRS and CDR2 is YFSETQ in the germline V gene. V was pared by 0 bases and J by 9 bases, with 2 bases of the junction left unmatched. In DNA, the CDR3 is TGCGCCAGCAGCTTGGTGCTAGCGGGGGGTGAGCAGTTCTTC. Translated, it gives CASSLVLAGGEQFF.

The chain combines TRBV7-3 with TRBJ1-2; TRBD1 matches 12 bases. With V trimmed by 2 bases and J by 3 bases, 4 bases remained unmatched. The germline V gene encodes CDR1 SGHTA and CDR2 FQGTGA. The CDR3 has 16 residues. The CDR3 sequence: CASSLGTGGLDYGYTF. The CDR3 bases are TGTGCCAGCAGCTTAGGGACAGGGGGCCTAGACTATGGCTACACCTTC.

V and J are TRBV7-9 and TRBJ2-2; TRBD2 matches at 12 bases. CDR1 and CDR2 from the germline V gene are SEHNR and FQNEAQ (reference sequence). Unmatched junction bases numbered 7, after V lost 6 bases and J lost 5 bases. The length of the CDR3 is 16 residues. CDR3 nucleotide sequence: TGTGCCAGCAGACCGCCTACTAGCGGGAGGACCGGGGAGCTGTTTTTT. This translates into CASRPPTSGRTGELFF.

For the CDR3, the DNA is TGTGCCAGCTCACCCGGGAGGAACACTGAAGCTTTCTTT. Its translation is CASSPGRNTEAFF. The V call is TRBV18, the J call TRBJ1-1; D not certain. Trimming stripped 3 bases from V and 1 base from J, with 6 bases between. CDR3 length: 13 amino acids. The germline CDR1 and CDR2 sequences are KGHSH and LQKENI. Together with reference TRBV18 and TRBJ1-1, the CDR3 gives the full variable domain: NAGVMQNPRHLVRRRGQEARLRCSPMKGHSHVYWYRQLPEEGLKFMVYLQKENIIDESGMPKERFSAEFPKEGPSILRIQQVVRGDSAAYFCASSPGRNTEAFFGQGTRLTVV.

CDR3 DNA sequence: TGCGCCAGCAGTGAGATCGTGAACACTGAAGCTTTCTTT. This sequence encodes CASSEIVNTEAFF. The rearrangement joins TRBV10-2 to TRBJ1-1; D not certain. Germline CDR1 is WSHSY and CDR2 is SAAADI. Trimming left V 2 bases short and J 0 bases short, with 4 bases between. This CDR3 is built from 13 residues.

The CDR3 bases are TGTGCCAGCAGCCTCAGCTACGAGCAGTACTTC. It codes for CASSLSYEQYF. The chain employs TRBV2 and TRBJ2-7; no clear D. This CDR3 is built from 11 residues. The V end was cut by 6 bases, the J end by 3 bases, with 6 bases between. Germline CDR1 is SNHLY and CDR2 is FYNNEI.

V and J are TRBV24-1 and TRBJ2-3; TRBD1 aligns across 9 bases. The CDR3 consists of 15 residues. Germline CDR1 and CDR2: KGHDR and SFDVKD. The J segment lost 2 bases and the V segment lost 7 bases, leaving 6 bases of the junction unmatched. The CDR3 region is CATRPTGGVTDTQYF. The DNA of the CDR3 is TGTGCCACCAGACCGACAGGGGGGGTCACAGATACGCAGTATTTT.

This CDR3 is CASNTPPGHGTGELFF. The CDR3 coding sequence is TGTGCCAGTAATACCCCCCCGGGACACGGGACCGGGGAGCTGTTTTTT. The V gene is TRBV28, the J gene TRBJ2-2; the D gene is possibly TRBD1 (6 bases). CDR3 size: 16 residues. V shed 9 bases and J shed 5 bases, with 22 bases lying between them. Germline V lookup: CDR1 MDHEN, CDR2 SYDVKM.

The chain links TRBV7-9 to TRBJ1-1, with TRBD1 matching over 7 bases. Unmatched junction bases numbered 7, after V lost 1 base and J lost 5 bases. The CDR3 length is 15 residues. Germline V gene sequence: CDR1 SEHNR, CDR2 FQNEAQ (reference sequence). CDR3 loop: CASSLDPTGNTEAFF. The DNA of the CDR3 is TGTGCCAGCAGCTTAGATCCGACAGGGAATACTGAAGCTTTCTTT.